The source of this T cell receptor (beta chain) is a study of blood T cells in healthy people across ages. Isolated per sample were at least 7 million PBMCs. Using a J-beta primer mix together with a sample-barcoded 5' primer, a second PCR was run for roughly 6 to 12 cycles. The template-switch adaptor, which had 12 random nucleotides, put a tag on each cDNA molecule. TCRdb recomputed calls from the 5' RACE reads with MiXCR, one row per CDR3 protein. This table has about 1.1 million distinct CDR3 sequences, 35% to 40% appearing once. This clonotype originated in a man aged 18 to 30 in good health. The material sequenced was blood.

Here the CDR3 reads CASSVLTGTANNEQYF. CDR3 nucleotides: TGTGCCAGCAGCGTACTGACCGGGACGGCTAACAATGAGCAGTACTTC. The chain recombines TRBV9 with TRBJ2-7, with D perhaps being TRBD1 or TRBD2 (5 bases each). The CDR3 is 16 amino acids. With 1 base removed from V and 7 bases from J, the gap between germline ends came to 21 bases. The germline V gene has CDR1 SGDLS and CDR2 YYNGEE.